These T cell receptor beta chains were read from a single sample in a study of response to subunit inactivated influenza vaccine. One entry per CDR3 protein results from TCRdb running MiXCR on the RT-PCR reads. The data show 500,000 or so distinct CDR3 sequences, approximately 16% seen once. Sequences were derived from CD4+ T cells sorted from PBMCs, sampled around 2 years after vaccination. Every receptor here comes from a man in his fifties or sixties who received an inactivated influenza vaccine. Each CDR3 is given with its conserved first and last residue. D genes are given only for firm matches. Part of the rows lack a size; the others show once, few, many or a class for expanded clones.

v_call: TRBV12-3/TRBV12-4
d_call: TRBD1
j_call: TRBJ2-3
clone_size: few
cdr3_aa: CASSTRQGVGTDTQYF
cdr3_nt: TGTGCCAGCAGTACCAGACAGGGGGTCGGCACAGATACGCAGTATTTT

v_call: TRBV12-3/TRBV12-4
d_call: NA
j_call: TRBJ1-1
clone_size: many
cdr3_aa: CASSIQGFTEAFF
cdr3_nt: TGTGCCAGCAGTATCCAGGGTTTCACTGAAGCTTTCTTT

v_call: TRBV5-1
d_call: NA
j_call: TRBJ2-3
clone_size: many
cdr3_aa: CASRGAGTDTQYF
cdr3_nt: TGCGCCAGCAGAGGGGCCGGCACAGATACGCAGTATTTT

v_call: TRBV12-3/TRBV12-4
d_call: NA
j_call: TRBJ1-4
clone_size: many
cdr3_aa: CASRRGLNEKLFF
cdr3_nt: TGTGCCAGCAGACGGGGCCTTAATGAAAAACTGTTTTTT

v_call: TRBV7-3
d_call: NA
j_call: TRBJ1-2
clone_size: few
cdr3_aa: CASSLTADLGYTF
cdr3_nt: TGTGCCAGCAGCTTAACGGCAGATTTAGGCTACACCTTC

v_call: TRBV5-6
d_call: NA
j_call: TRBJ2-3
clone_size: many
cdr3_aa: CASSLGGISTDTQYF
cdr3_nt: TGTGCCAGCAGCTTGGGGGGGATCAGCACAGATACGCAGTATTTT

v_call: TRBV3-1
d_call: TRBD2
j_call: TRBJ2-5
clone_size: NA
cdr3_aa: CASSQGGSRLAWETQYF
cdr3_nt: TGTGCCAGCAGCCAAGGAGGGTCCAGACTAGCGTGGGAGACCCAGTACTTC

v_call: TRBV12-3/TRBV12-4
d_call: NA
j_call: TRBJ1-2
clone_size: NA
cdr3_aa: CASSPSGVRHGYTF
cdr3_nt: TGTGCCAGCAGTCCCTCTGGCGTTCGCCATGGCTACACCTTC

v_call: TRBV7-9
d_call: TRBD1
j_call: TRBJ2-7
clone_size: NA
cdr3_aa: CASSGHWGQGAYEQYF
cdr3_nt: TGTGCCAGCAGCGGTCATTGGGGACAGGGGGCTTACGAGCAGTACTTC

v_call: TRBV28
d_call: TRBD1
j_call: TRBJ1-4
clone_size: NA
cdr3_aa: CASRRGTGLNEKLFF
cdr3_nt: TGCGCCAGCAGACGAGGGACAGGGCTTAATGAAAAACTGTTTTTT

v_call: TRBV20-1
d_call: NA
j_call: TRBJ2-7
clone_size: few
cdr3_aa: CRCRDSNSYEQYF
cdr3_nt: TGCAGATGCCGGGACTCTAACTCCTACGAGCAGTACTTC

v_call: TRBV12-3/TRBV12-4
d_call: NA
j_call: TRBJ1-1
clone_size: NA
cdr3_aa: CASGGAMNTEAFF
cdr3_nt: TGTGCCAGCGGAGGGGCCATGAACACTGAAGCTTTCTTT

v_call: TRBV5-1
d_call: NA
j_call: TRBJ2-1
clone_size: NA
cdr3_aa: CANTLGPANNEQFF
cdr3_nt: TGCGCCAACACCCTGGGCCCAGCCAACAATGAGCAGTTCTTC

v_call: TRBV20-1
d_call: NA
j_call: TRBJ1-5
clone_size: NA
cdr3_aa: CSAALWGETQPQHF
cdr3_nt: TGCAGTGCCGCCTTGTGGGGGGAAACTCAGCCCCAGCATTTT

v_call: TRBV7-3
d_call: NA
j_call: TRBJ2-2
clone_size: NA
cdr3_aa: CASSPSGTGELFF
cdr3_nt: TGTGCCAGCAGCCCGAGCGGAACCGGGGAGCTGTTTTTT

v_call: TRBV5-1
d_call: TRBD2
j_call: TRBJ2-2
clone_size: few
cdr3_aa: CASSPRLAGGNTGELFF
cdr3_nt: TGCGCCAGCAGCCCCCGACTAGCGGGAGGGAACACCGGGGAGCTGTTTTTT

v_call: TRBV5-1
d_call: TRBD1
j_call: TRBJ2-5
clone_size: NA
cdr3_aa: CASSGTDLETQYF
cdr3_nt: TGCGCCAGCAGCGGGACAGACCTAGAGACCCAGTACTTC

v_call: TRBV2
d_call: NA
j_call: TRBJ2-1
clone_size: NA
cdr3_aa: CASSEGQGNYNEQFF
cdr3_nt: TGTGCCAGCAGTGAGGGGCAGGGTAACTACAATGAGCAGTTCTTC

v_call: TRBV12-3/TRBV12-4
d_call: NA
j_call: TRBJ2-3
clone_size: few
cdr3_aa: CASSSRAIADTQYF
cdr3_nt: TGTGCCAGCAGTTCGCGGGCTATCGCCGATACGCAGTATTTT

v_call: TRBV6-2/TRBV6-3
d_call: TRBD2
j_call: TRBJ2-5
clone_size: NA
cdr3_aa: CASSYAGEETQYF
cdr3_nt: TGTGCCAGCAGTTACGCGGGGGAAGAGACCCAGTACTTC

v_call: TRBV29-1
d_call: NA
j_call: TRBJ2-2
clone_size: NA
cdr3_aa: CSVVVLSRGTANTGELFF
cdr3_nt: TGCAGCGTTGTCGTCCTTTCTAGGGGGACGGCGAACACCGGGGAGCTGTTTTTT

v_call: TRBV7-9
d_call: TRBD2
j_call: TRBJ2-1
clone_size: NA
cdr3_aa: CASSMGLAGGPGNEQFF
cdr3_nt: TGTGCCAGCAGCATGGGACTAGCGGGAGGGCCGGGCAATGAGCAGTTCTTC

v_call: TRBV3-1
d_call: NA
j_call: TRBJ2-1
clone_size: NA
cdr3_aa: CASSPRANNEQFF
cdr3_nt: TGTGCCAGCAGCCCCCGGGCGAACAATGAGCAGTTCTTC

v_call: TRBV28
d_call: NA
j_call: TRBJ1-1
clone_size: NA
cdr3_aa: CASSLLGSQYTEAFF
cdr3_nt: TGTGCCAGCAGTTTATTGGGCAGCCAATACACTGAAGCTTTCTTT

v_call: TRBV5-1
d_call: NA
j_call: TRBJ2-1
clone_size: NA
cdr3_aa: CASSKEDNEQFF
cdr3_nt: TGCGCCAGCAGCAAAGAAGACAATGAGCAGTTCTTC

v_call: TRBV14
d_call: TRBD2
j_call: TRBJ2-7
clone_size: NA
cdr3_aa: CASSQLLEAGVYEQYF
cdr3_nt: TGTGCCAGCAGCCAGTTGCTTGAGGCGGGAGTCTACGAGCAGTACTTC

v_call: TRBV24-1
d_call: TRBD2
j_call: TRBJ2-1
clone_size: few
cdr3_aa: CATSDPRTSGYNEQFF
cdr3_nt: TGTGCCACCAGTGACCCAAGGACTAGCGGTTACAATGAGCAGTTCTTC

v_call: TRBV12-3/TRBV12-4
d_call: NA
j_call: TRBJ1-6
clone_size: few
cdr3_aa: CASSLNYHYNSPLHF
cdr3_nt: TGTGCCAGCAGTCTTAACTACCATTATAATTCACCCCTCCACTTT

v_call: TRBV6-2/TRBV6-3
d_call: NA
j_call: TRBJ2-7
clone_size: NA
cdr3_aa: CASNIAVSSYEQYF
cdr3_nt: TGTGCCAGCAATATAGCGGTTTCTTCCTACGAGCAGTACTTC

v_call: TRBV6-1
d_call: NA
j_call: TRBJ1-1
clone_size: NA
cdr3_aa: CASSEWGRGTEAFF
cdr3_nt: TGTGCCAGCAGTGAGTGGGGACGGGGCACTGAAGCTTTCTTT

v_call: TRBV20-1
d_call: NA
j_call: TRBJ1-6
clone_size: NA
cdr3_aa: CSGRGALNSPLHF
cdr3_nt: TGCAGTGGGAGGGGGGCCCTAAATTCACCCCTCCACTTT

v_call: TRBV15
d_call: NA
j_call: TRBJ2-3
clone_size: many
cdr3_aa: CATSRDGSTDTQYF
cdr3_nt: TGTGCCACCAGCAGAGATGGCAGCACAGATACGCAGTATTTT

v_call: TRBV5-1
d_call: NA
j_call: TRBJ2-6
clone_size: many
cdr3_aa: CASSSGAGANVLTF
cdr3_nt: TGCGCCAGCAGCTCGGGGGCTGGGGCCAACGTCCTGACTTTC

v_call: TRBV6-2/TRBV6-3
d_call: NA
j_call: TRBJ2-3
clone_size: few
cdr3_aa: CASRPGQPGAQYF
cdr3_nt: TGTGCCAGCAGACCTGGACAGCCGGGGGCGCAGTATTTT

v_call: TRBV11-2
d_call: NA
j_call: TRBJ2-2
clone_size: NA
cdr3_aa: CASSNLRGNTGELFF
cdr3_nt: TGTGCCAGCAGCAATCTACGGGGCAACACCGGGGAGCTGTTTTTT

v_call: TRBV7-8
d_call: TRBD2
j_call: TRBJ2-1
clone_size: NA
cdr3_aa: CASSLRRGLALNEQFF
cdr3_nt: TGTGCCAGCAGCTTACGGCGAGGACTAGCGTTAAATGAGCAGTTCTTC

v_call: TRBV4-3
d_call: NA
j_call: TRBJ2-3
clone_size: many
cdr3_aa: CASSQESGLSTDTQYF
cdr3_nt: TGCGCCAGCAGCCAAGAGAGTGGACTTAGCACAGATACGCAGTATTTT

v_call: TRBV6-1
d_call: NA
j_call: TRBJ2-7
clone_size: NA
cdr3_aa: CASSPRGTPYEQYF
cdr3_nt: TGTGCCAGCAGCCCCCGGGGGACCCCCTACGAGCAGTACTTC

v_call: TRBV28
d_call: TRBD1
j_call: TRBJ2-3
clone_size: few
cdr3_aa: CASNNPGQGRVTDTQYF
cdr3_nt: TGTGCCAGCAATAATCCGGGACAGGGGCGCGTAACAGATACGCAGTATTTT

v_call: TRBV6-1
d_call: NA
j_call: TRBJ1-5
clone_size: NA
cdr3_aa: CASSEYPPLSNQPQHF
cdr3_nt: TGTGCCAGCAGTGAATATCCGCCACTTAGCAATCAGCCCCAGCATTTT

v_call: TRBV5-5
d_call: NA
j_call: TRBJ2-5
clone_size: NA
cdr3_aa: CASSLSVNKETQYF
cdr3_nt: TGTGCCAGCAGCTTGTCAGTTAATAAAGAGACCCAGTACTTC

v_call: TRBV11-2
d_call: TRBD1
j_call: TRBJ2-7
clone_size: few
cdr3_aa: CASSLQSGTGISYEQYF
cdr3_nt: TGTGCCAGCAGCCTTCAATCCGGGACAGGGATTAGTTACGAGCAGTACTTC

v_call: TRBV4-3
d_call: NA
j_call: TRBJ1-2
clone_size: few
cdr3_aa: CASSQELQGNYGYTF
cdr3_nt: TGCGCCAGCAGCCAAGAACTACAGGGAAACTATGGCTACACCTTC

v_call: TRBV12-5
d_call: NA
j_call: TRBJ2-3
clone_size: NA
cdr3_aa: CASVQGTAPYSSTDTQYF
cdr3_nt: TGTGCTAGTGTCCAAGGGACTGCCCCTTACTCTAGCACAGATACGCAGTATTTT

v_call: TRBV27
d_call: NA
j_call: TRBJ2-7
clone_size: NA
cdr3_aa: CASSRSQAGYYEQYF
cdr3_nt: TGTGCCAGCAGTAGATCTCAGGCAGGGTACTACGAGCAGTACTTC

v_call: TRBV29-1
d_call: TRBD1
j_call: TRBJ1-2
clone_size: NA
cdr3_aa: CSVDPSGTDYGYTF
cdr3_nt: TGCAGCGTTGATCCCTCCGGGACAGACTATGGCTACACCTTC

v_call: TRBV10-3
d_call: NA
j_call: TRBJ2-7
clone_size: few
cdr3_aa: CAISAGATAYEQYF
cdr3_nt: TGTGCCATCAGTGCCGGGGCAACCGCCTACGAGCAGTACTTC

v_call: TRBV6-2/TRBV6-3
d_call: NA
j_call: TRBJ2-7
clone_size: few
cdr3_aa: CASSYSNRAEYF
cdr3_nt: TGTGCCAGCAGTTACTCGAACAGGGCGGAGTACTTC

v_call: TRBV29-1
d_call: NA
j_call: TRBJ1-2
clone_size: NA
cdr3_aa: CSVGGDRPGYTF
cdr3_nt: TGCAGCGTTGGAGGGGACCGCCCGGGCTACACCTTC

v_call: TRBV6-2/TRBV6-3
d_call: NA
j_call: TRBJ2-1
clone_size: NA
cdr3_aa: CASKPGPEYNEQFF
cdr3_nt: TGTGCCAGCAAGCCGGGCCCCGAGTACAATGAGCAGTTCTTC

v_call: TRBV11-3
d_call: TRBD1
j_call: TRBJ2-1
clone_size: NA
cdr3_aa: CASSLDRDRPGSEQFF
cdr3_nt: TGTGCCAGCAGCTTAGATCGGGACAGGCCGGGAAGTGAGCAGTTCTTC

v_call: TRBV6-1
d_call: NA
j_call: TRBJ2-5
clone_size: NA
cdr3_aa: CASSPSPGASQETQYF
cdr3_nt: TGTGCCAGCAGTCCCTCTCCGGGCGCGTCACAAGAGACCCAGTACTTC

v_call: TRBV5-1
d_call: NA
j_call: TRBJ2-5
clone_size: few
cdr3_aa: CASSLAGTSETQYF
cdr3_nt: TGCGCCAGCAGCTTGGCCGGGACATCGGAGACCCAGTACTTC

v_call: TRBV6-1
d_call: TRBD2
j_call: TRBJ2-2
clone_size: few
cdr3_aa: CASRREREVGELFF
cdr3_nt: TGTGCCAGCAGACGCGAGCGGGAGGTCGGGGAGCTGTTTTTT

v_call: TRBV20-1
d_call: NA
j_call: TRBJ2-3
clone_size: few
cdr3_aa: CSARDVAGPNPGTQYF
cdr3_nt: TGCAGTGCTAGAGATGTCGCAGGGCCAAATCCTGGGACGCAGTATTTT

v_call: TRBV29-1
d_call: NA
j_call: TRBJ2-3
clone_size: many
cdr3_aa: CSALDGAADTQYF
cdr3_nt: TGCAGCGCCCTCGACGGGGCGGCAGATACGCAGTATTTT

v_call: TRBV24-1
d_call: TRBD1
j_call: TRBJ1-5
clone_size: few
cdr3_aa: CATSHTGVDQPQHF
cdr3_nt: TGTGCCACCAGTCATACAGGGGTCGATCAGCCCCAGCATTTT

v_call: TRBV12-3/TRBV12-4
d_call: TRBD1
j_call: TRBJ2-7
clone_size: NA
cdr3_aa: CASSFGKGGRYEQYF
cdr3_nt: TGTGCCAGCAGTTTCGGGAAAGGGGGCCGCTACGAGCAGTACTTC

v_call: TRBV7-9
d_call: NA
j_call: TRBJ1-2
clone_size: few
cdr3_aa: CASMEDYGYTF
cdr3_nt: TGTGCCAGCATGGAGGACTATGGCTACACCTTC